These T cell receptor beta chains were read from a single sample in a study of beta chain features in type 1 diabetes. The protocol was immunoSEQ multiplex PCR, while the TCRdb copy is restricted to in-frame clones and leaves out a portion. This sample has about 150,000 clones, with roughly 8% found just once. The sample was central memory CD4+ T cells from blood. The origin of the receptors is a woman in her 40s with type 1 diabetes. The conserved cysteine and the conserved F or W are not part of the CDR3 here.

v_call: TRBV18; cdr3_aa: ASTGAGTEAF
v_call: TRBV7-3; cdr3_aa: ASSQSGGGETQY
v_call: TRBV10-3; cdr3_aa: AISEGAFNQPQH
v_call: TRBV5-1; cdr3_aa: ASSSWTGERETQY
v_call: TRBV5-6; cdr3_aa: ASSRGVGSGFSSGNTIY
v_call: TRBV18; cdr3_aa: ASSPRGGKGNQPQH
v_call: TRBV5-1; cdr3_aa: ASSLGGGPTGEQY
v_call: TRBV2; cdr3_aa: ASSLDREGSYNEQF
v_call: TRBV20-1; cdr3_aa: SAAGPNEQF
v_call: TRBV4-3; cdr3_aa: ASSLQLAGVYNEQF
v_call: TRBV6-6; cdr3_aa: ASSYIGEGDGYT
v_call: TRBV29-1; cdr3_aa: SALLAGASYEQY
v_call: TRBV6-6; cdr3_aa: ALGGRSADTQY
v_call: TRBV7-2; cdr3_aa: ASSNQGNTEAF
v_call: TRBV29-1; cdr3_aa: SVDRYDEQY
v_call: TRBV5-4; cdr3_aa: ASSPDGTGTTAEQF
v_call: TRBV5-1; cdr3_aa: ASSFGDPGGETQY
v_call: TRBV19; cdr3_aa: ASSSEISYETQY
v_call: TRBV6-5; cdr3_aa: ASSLQGTQY
v_call: TRBV7-9; cdr3_aa: ASRPTSSGNTIY
v_call: TRBV7-2; cdr3_aa: ASSPARSGQETQY
v_call: TRBV10-3; cdr3_aa: AISESQGYGYT
v_call: TRBV29-1; cdr3_aa: SVAGTENIQY
v_call: TRBV4-3; cdr3_aa: ASSQDVGGDYGYT
v_call: TRBV5-6; cdr3_aa: ASSLWVAGGYDTQY
v_call: TRBV5-1; cdr3_aa: ASSLDGGGSTDTQY
v_call: TRBV6-5; cdr3_aa: ASSYSGTGNEQF
v_call: TRBV5-6; cdr3_aa: ASSLGGREVDEQF
v_call: TRBV10-3; cdr3_aa: AISAAAVDEKLF
v_call: TRBV5-1; cdr3_aa: ASSLATHRGETQY
v_call: TRBV11-3; cdr3_aa: ASSLSQGGIPGELF
v_call: TRBV2; cdr3_aa: ASIWQFMNTEAF
v_call: TRBV4-3; cdr3_aa: ASSQGPAVYNEQF
v_call: TRBV28; cdr3_aa: ASSLWRLAGGPGEQF
v_call: TRBV7-3; cdr3_aa: ASSLTATSGEETQY
v_call: TRBV13; cdr3_aa: ASSRGQGNTEAF
v_call: TRBV25-1; cdr3_aa: ASSGFAEKETQY
v_call: TRBV27; cdr3_aa: ASRGQGTKPQH
v_call: TRBV9; cdr3_aa: ASSVSSTDTQY
v_call: TRBV15; cdr3_aa: ATSRGRDSLYEQY
v_call: TRBV4-3; cdr3_aa: ASSSQGFSPLH
v_call: TRBV14; cdr3_aa: ASSPLLRTGELF
v_call: TRBV7-3; cdr3_aa: ASSWEGMRGYT
v_call: TRBV28; cdr3_aa: AIRGFDRREAF